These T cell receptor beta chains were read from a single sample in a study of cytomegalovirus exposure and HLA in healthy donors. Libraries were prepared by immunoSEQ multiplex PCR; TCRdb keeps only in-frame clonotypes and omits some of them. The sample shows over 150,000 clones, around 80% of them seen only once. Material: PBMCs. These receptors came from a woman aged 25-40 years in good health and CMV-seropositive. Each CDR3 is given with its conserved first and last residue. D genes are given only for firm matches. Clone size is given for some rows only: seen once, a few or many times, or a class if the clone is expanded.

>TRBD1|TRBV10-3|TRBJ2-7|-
CAIRPGQGYEQYF
TGTGCCATCCGCCCGGGACAGGGCTACGAGCAGTACTTC
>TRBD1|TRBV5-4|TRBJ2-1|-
CASSFQGAVNEQFF
TGTGCCAGCAGCTTCCAGGGGGCGGTCAATGAGCAGTTCTTC
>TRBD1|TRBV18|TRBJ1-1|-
CASSPTGMNTEAFF
TGTGCCAGCTCACCGACAGGGATGAACACTGAAGCTTTCTTT
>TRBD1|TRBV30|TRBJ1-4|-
CAWGGQGGEKLFF
TGTGCCTGGGGGGGACAGGGCGGAGAAAAACTGTTTTTT
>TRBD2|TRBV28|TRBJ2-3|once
CASQGGLAGASTDTQYF
TGTGCCAGCCAGGGTGGCCTAGCGGGAGCTAGCACAGATACGCAGTATTTT
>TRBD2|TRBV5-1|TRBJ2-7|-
CASSLGAGAYEQYF
TGCGCCAGCAGCTTGGGTGCGGGAGCCTACGAGCAGTACTTC
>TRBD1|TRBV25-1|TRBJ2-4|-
CASSETGTVKNIQYF
TGTGCCAGCAGTGAAACCGGGACAGTCAAAAACATTCAGTACTTC
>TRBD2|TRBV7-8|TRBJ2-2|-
CASSLFAGLAGEHMNTGELFF
TGTGCCAGCAGCTTATTCGCCGGACTAGCGGGAGAACATATGAACACCGGGGAGCTGTTTTTT
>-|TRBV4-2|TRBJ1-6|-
CASSQARGGDSPLHF
TGTGCCAGCAGCCAGGCCAGGGGAGGGGACTCACCCCTCCACTTT
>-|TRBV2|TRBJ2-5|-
CASRGGTVQETQYF
TGTGCCAGCAGGGGGGGAACCGTTCAAGAGACCCAGTACTTC
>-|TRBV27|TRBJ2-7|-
CASTLLGRGGERDEQYF
TGTGCCAGCACCCTCTTGGGGAGGGGGGGGGAGAGGGACGAGCAGTACTTC
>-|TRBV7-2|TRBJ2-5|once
CASSPSRETQYF
TGTGCCAGCAGCCCCTCTCGGGAGACCCAGTACTTC
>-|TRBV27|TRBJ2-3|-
CASSDYASASTDTQYF
TGTGCCAGCAGTGATTATGCCTCCGCGAGCACAGATACGCAGTATTTT
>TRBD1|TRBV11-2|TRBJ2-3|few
CASSPGQSHTDTQYF
TGTGCCAGCAGCCCGGGACAGTCACACACAGATACGCAGTATTTT
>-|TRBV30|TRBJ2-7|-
CAWTDIRAEVYYEQYF
TGTGCCTGGACGGATATACGGGCGGAGGTTTACTACGAGCAGTACTTC
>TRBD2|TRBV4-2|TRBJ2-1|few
CASSHRSGRVRNEQFF
TGTGCCAGCAGCCACCGTAGCGGGAGGGTGCGCAATGAGCAGTTCTTC
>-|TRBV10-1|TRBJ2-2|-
CASSQPGNPRDTGELFF
TGCGCCAGCAGTCAACCCGGGAACCCGAGGGACACCGGGGAGCTGTTTTTT
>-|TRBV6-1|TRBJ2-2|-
CASSEGYRVGELFF
TGTGCCAGCAGTGAGGGTTACCGGGTCGGGGAGCTGTTTTTT
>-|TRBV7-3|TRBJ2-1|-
CASSGGPNNEQFF
TGTGCCAGCAGCGGAGGGCCAAACAATGAGCAGTTCTTC